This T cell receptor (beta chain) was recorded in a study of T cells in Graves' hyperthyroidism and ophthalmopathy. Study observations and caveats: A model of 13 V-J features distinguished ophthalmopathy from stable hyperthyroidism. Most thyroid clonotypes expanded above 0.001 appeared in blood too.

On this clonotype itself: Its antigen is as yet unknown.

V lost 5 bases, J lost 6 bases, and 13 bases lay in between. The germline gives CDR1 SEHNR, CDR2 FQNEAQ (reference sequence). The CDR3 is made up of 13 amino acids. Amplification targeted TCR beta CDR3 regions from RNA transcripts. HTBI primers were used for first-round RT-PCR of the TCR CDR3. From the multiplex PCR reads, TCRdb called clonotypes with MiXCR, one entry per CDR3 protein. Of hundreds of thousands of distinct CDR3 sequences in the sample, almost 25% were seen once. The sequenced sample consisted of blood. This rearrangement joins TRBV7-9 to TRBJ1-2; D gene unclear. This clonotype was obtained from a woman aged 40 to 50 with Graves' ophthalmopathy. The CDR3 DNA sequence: TGTGCCAGCAGCCTTGCCAGGTCAGATGGCTACACCTTC. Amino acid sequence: CASSLARSDGYTF.